The 9 T cell receptor beta chains in this list originate from one sample, sequenced in a study of post-analysis software for immune sequencing data. Study-level points and caveats: With TRBV5-6, TRBV5-1 and TRBV20-1 included, several TRBV segments were more frequent in patients than in controls.

Their antigens are not known. Carried by the TCR beta cDNA libraries were unique molecular identifiers. TCRdb independently ran MiXCR on the PCR reads; one entry per CDR3 protein. The table records about 540,000 distinct CDR3 sequences, 30% to 40% of them present only once. The specimen was blood. The receptors derive from a girl aged 2 to 17 with multiple sclerosis.

The sample holds a few counts of this clonotype. The V and J genes are TRBV15 and TRBJ2-3, with a possible D match to TRBD2 (5 bases). Germline V gene lookup returns CDR1 LNHNV and CDR2 YYDKDF (reference sequence). V shed 0 bases and J shed 4 bases, with 11 bases lying between them. The CDR3 totals 15 residues. The CDR3 loop is CATSRDGPSSDTQYF. DNA of the CDR3: TGTGCCACCAGCAGAGATGGGCCTAGCTCAGATACGCAGTATTTT.

The gene calls are TRBV5-1 and TRBJ2-7; the D call may be TRBD1 or TRBD2 (6 bases each). The germline gives CDR1 SGHRS, CDR2 YFSETQ. This CDR3 contains 16 residues. Trimming shortened V by 5 bases and J by 2 bases, and 20 bases separated the two germline ends. DNA of the CDR3: TGCGCCAGCAGTCTTAAGATCAGGGGAGGCGCCTACGAGCAGTACTTC. It translates to CASSLKIRGGAYEQYF.

The genes are TRBV5-1 and TRBJ1-2; D remains ambiguous. Trimming shortened V by 4 bases and J by 0 bases, and 13 bases separated the two germline ends. Germline CDR1 SGHRS, CDR2 YFSETQ. The CDR3 loop spans 15 amino acids. CDR3 residues: CASSGSGIPNYGYTF. For the CDR3, the DNA is TGCGCCAGCAGCGGTTCAGGCATCCCTAACTATGGCTACACCTTC.

This chain uses TRBV29-1 with TRBJ2-1; TRBD2 is a possible D gene (5 bases). This CDR3 contains 15 residues. Germline CDR1 reads SQVTM; CDR2 reads ANQGSEA. Trimming took off 0 bases at V and 9 bases at J, with 18 bases between the two ends. The CDR3 DNA is TGCAGCGTTGAAGATCCGGGGTCAGAGAGAGGTGAGCAGTTCTTC. This encodes CSVEDPGSERGEQFF.

V is TRBV18 and J is TRBJ2-5; D gene ambiguous. The CDR3 has 13 residues. Germline assignment: CDR1 KGHSH and CDR2 LQKENI. V dropped 2 bases and J dropped 3 bases, with 7 bases sitting between them. CDR3 loop: CASSPELEETQYF. CDR3 nucleotide sequence: TGTGCCAGCTCACCAGAATTAGAAGAGACCCAGTACTTC.

The rearrangement uses TRBV12-3 or TRBV12-4 and TRBJ1-4, with D possibly being TRBD1 (6 bases). The CDR3 is made up of 16 amino acids. The V gene lost 3 bases and the J gene lost 5 bases, with 16 bases spanning the gap. CDR3 sequence: CASSFPARGWNEKLFF. The CDR3 bases are TGTGCCAGCAGTTTCCCAGCCAGGGGTTGGAATGAAAAACTGTTTTTT.

The sample holds a few counts of this clonotype. This chain links TRBV5-5 with TRBJ2-7; D gene ambiguous. The CDR3 totals 12 residues. V was cut by 0 bases and J by 6 bases, with 7 bases left in between. Germline CDR1 is SGHKS and CDR2 is YYEKEE (reference sequence). In nucleotides, the CDR3 is TGTGCCAGCAGCTTGGTGGGTGGCGAGCAGTACTTC. Its translation is CASSLVGGEQYF.

The chain has TRBV27 and TRBJ2-1, with 8 bases that match TRBD2. The CDR3 runs 14 residues. V was pared by 4 bases and J by 3 bases, with 2 bases of the junction left unmatched. The germline V gene encodes CDR1 MNHEY and CDR2 SMNVEV (reference sequence). CDR3 amino acids: CASSSGGNYNEQFF. The CDR3 DNA follows: TGTGCCAGCAGTTCGGGGGGGAACTACAATGAGCAGTTCTTC.

The chain employs TRBV5-6 and TRBJ2-3; 10 bases are shared with TRBD1. Trimming cost V 2 bases and J 10 bases; bases outside gene matches: 10. The CDR3 spans 15 residues. CDR1 and CDR2 (germline): SGHDT, YYEEEE. CDR3 sequence reads: CASSFRDRGHPSQYF. CDR3 bases: TGTGCCAGCAGCTTTAGGGACAGGGGCCATCCTTCGCAGTATTTT.